The source of this TCR beta chain is a study of T cell repertoires in cytomegalovirus infection. Across the whole study: Newly reported HLA-C-restricted and thoroughly characterized HLA-B-restricted CMV epitopes were employed. A matching HLA type, together with CMV infection, was signaled by public TCR beta signatures.

About this clonotype: The antigen remains undetermined.

The CDR3 totals 15 residues. With 5 bases clipped from V and 4 bases from J, the junction kept 7 bases outside the gene matches. Germline CDR1 reads SGHAT; CDR2 reads FQNNGV. From the reads, TCRdb called clonotypes with MiXCR, one entry per CDR3 protein. The data hold around 340,000 distinct CDR3 sequences, with about 29% observed a single time. Whole-study findings and limits: It was HLA-C-restricted CMV-specific TCR beta clonotypes that dominated the response ex vivo.

This clonotype originated in a human donor in good health (CMV status not recorded). Some clones in this sample may be carry-over from other donors' samples. This chain links TRBV11-2 with TRBJ1-4; 7 positions agree with TRBD1. Sequencing used cultured PBMCs, obtained from culture after CMV antigen stimulation. CDR3 sequence (DNA): TGTGCCAGCAGCACCTACAGGGGCCTTAATGAAAAACTGTTTTTT. This gives the protein CASSTYRGLNEKLFF.